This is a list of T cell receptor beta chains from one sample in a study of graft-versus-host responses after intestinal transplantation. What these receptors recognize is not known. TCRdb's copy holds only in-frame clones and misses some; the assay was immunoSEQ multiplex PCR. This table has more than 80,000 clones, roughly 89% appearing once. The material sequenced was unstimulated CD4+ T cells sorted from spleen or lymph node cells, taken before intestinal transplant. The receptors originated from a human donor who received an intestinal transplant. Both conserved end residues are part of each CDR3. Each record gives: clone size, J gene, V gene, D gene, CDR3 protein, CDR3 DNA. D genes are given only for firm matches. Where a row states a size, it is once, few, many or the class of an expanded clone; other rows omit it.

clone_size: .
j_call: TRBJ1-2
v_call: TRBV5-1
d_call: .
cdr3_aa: CASSLDRDWGSTNYGYTF
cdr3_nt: TGCGCCAGCAGCTTGGACCGGGACTGGGGGTCCACTAACTATGGCTACACCTTC

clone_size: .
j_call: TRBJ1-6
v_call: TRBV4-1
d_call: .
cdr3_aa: CASSERDTFNSPLHF
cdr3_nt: TGCGCCAGCAGCGAACGGGACACTTTTAATTCACCCCTCCACTTT

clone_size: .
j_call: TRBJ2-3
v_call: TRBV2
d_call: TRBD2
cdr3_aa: CASTFRTSDTDTQYF
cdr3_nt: TGTGCCAGTACGTTCAGGACTAGCGACACAGATACGCAGTATTTT

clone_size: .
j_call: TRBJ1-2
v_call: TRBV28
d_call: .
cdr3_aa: CASSLGLGDGYTF
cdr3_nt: TGTGCCAGCAGTTTGGGTCTCGGAGATGGCTACACCTTC

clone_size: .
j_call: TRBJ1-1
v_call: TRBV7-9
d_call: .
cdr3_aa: CASNGQGQREAFF
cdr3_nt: TGTGCCAGCAACGGGCAGGGACAACGTGAAGCTTTCTTT

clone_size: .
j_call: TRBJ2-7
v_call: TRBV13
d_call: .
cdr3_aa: CASSVRGYEQYF
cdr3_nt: TGTGCCAGTTCAGTCAGGGGTTACGAGCAGTACTTC

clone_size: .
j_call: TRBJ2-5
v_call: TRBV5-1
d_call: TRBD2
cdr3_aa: CASSLGYGTTQETQYF
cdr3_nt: TGCGCCAGCAGCTTGGGGTACGGGACTACGCAAGAGACCCAGTACTTC

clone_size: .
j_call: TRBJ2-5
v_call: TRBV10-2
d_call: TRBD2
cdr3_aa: CASSAPGGLETQYF
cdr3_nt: TGCGCCAGCAGTGCCCCGGGGGGGCTGGAGACCCAGTACTTC

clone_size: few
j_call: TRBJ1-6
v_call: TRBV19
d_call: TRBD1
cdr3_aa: CASIGTGASPLHF
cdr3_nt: TGTGCCAGTATCGGGACAGGGGCATCACCCCTCCACTTT

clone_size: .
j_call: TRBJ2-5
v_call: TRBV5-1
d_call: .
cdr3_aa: CATSSGPRETQYF
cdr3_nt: TGCGCCACCTCTTCAGGGCCCCGGGAGACCCAGTACTTC

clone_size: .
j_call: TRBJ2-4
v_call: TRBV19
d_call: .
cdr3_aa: CASSIGGSPNIQYF
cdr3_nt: TGTGCCAGTAGTATCGGGGGTTCCCCTAACATTCAGTACTTC

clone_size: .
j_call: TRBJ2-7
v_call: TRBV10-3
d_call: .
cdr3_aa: CAIRTVPQGEQYF
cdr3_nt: TGTGCCATCAGGACAGTGCCACAAGGTGAGCAGTACTTC

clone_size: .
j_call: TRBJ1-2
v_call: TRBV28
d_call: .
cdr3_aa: CASSPPNTVYGYTF
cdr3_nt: TGTGCCAGCAGTCCTCCGAATACAGTCTATGGCTACACCTTC

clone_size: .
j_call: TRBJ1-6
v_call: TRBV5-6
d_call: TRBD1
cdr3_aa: CASSPGQLNSPLHF
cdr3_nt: TGTGCCAGCAGCCCGGGACAGTTGAATTCACCCCTCCACTTT

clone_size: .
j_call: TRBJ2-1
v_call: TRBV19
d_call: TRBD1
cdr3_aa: CASTSQGDRIYNEQFF
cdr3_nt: TGTGCCAGTACCTCCCAAGGGGACAGGATATACAATGAGCAGTTCTTC

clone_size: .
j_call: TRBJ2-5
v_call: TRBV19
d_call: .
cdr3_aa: CASSSDRAGQETQYF
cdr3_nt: TGTGCCAGTAGTAGTGATCGGGCGGGACAAGAGACCCAGTACTTC

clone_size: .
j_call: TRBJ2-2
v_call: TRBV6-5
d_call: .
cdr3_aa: CASRPGRGGAGELFF
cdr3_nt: TGTGCCAGCAGGCCGGGACGGGGAGGCGCCGGGGAGCTGTTTTTT

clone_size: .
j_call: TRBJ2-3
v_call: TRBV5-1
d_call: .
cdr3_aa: CASSLGGDTQYF
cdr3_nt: TGCGCCAGCAGCTTGGGAGGTGATACGCAGTATTTT

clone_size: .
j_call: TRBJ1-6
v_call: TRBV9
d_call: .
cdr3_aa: CASSVSQGSPLHF
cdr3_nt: TGTGCCAGCAGCGTCAGCCAGGGCTCACCCCTCCACTTT

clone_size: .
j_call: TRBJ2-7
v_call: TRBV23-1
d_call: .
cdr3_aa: CASSQRPKTGPYEQYF
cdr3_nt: TGCGCCAGCAGTCAAAGGCCCAAAACAGGGCCCTACGAGCAGTACTTC

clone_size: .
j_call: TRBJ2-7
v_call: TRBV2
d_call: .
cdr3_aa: CASSEIRRAQYF
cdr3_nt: TGTGCCAGCAGTGAAATTCGGCGGGCGCAGTACTTC

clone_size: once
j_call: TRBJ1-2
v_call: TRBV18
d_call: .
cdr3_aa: CASSPLPGREGGYTF
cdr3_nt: TGTGCCAGCTCACCCCTTCCGGGACGGGAGGGAGGCTACACCTTC

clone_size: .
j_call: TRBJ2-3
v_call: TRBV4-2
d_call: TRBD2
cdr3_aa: CASSQESPLAGGQTDTQYF
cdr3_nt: TGTGCCAGCAGCCAAGAGTCCCCTCTAGCGGGGGGCCAGACAGATACGCAGTATTTT

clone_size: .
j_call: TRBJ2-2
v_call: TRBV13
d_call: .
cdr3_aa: CASSLRGMNTGELFF
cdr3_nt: TGTGCCAGCAGCTTACGGGGGATGAACACCGGGGAGCTGTTTTTT

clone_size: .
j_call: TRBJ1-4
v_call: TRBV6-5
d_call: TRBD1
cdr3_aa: CASSSQGKYEKLFF
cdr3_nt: TGTGCCAGCAGTTCACAGGGGAAGTATGAAAAACTGTTTTTT

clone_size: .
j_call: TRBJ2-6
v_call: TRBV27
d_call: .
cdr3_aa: CASSSFGGGANVLTF
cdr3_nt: TGTGCCAGCAGCTCGTTCGGAGGTGGGGCCAACGTCCTGACTTTC

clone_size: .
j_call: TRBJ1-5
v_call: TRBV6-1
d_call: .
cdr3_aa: CASSPTWGQGQPQHF
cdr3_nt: TGTGCCAGCAGCCCGACGTGGGGGCAAGGTCAGCCCCAGCATTTT